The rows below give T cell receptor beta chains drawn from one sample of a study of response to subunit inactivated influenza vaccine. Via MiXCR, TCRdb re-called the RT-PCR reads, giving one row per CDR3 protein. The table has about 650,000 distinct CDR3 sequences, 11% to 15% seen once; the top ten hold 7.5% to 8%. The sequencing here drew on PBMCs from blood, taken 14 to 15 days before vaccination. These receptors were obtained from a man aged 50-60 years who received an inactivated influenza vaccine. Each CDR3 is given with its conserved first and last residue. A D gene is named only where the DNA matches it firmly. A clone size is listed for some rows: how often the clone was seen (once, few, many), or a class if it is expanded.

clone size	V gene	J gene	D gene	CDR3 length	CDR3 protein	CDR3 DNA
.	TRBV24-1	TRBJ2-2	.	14	CATSETGSTGELFF	TGTGCCACCAGTGAGACCGGGTCCACCGGGGAGCTGTTTTTT
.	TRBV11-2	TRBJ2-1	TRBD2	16	CASSTTSGGAAFEQFF	TGTGCCAGCAGCACGACTAGCGGGGGGGCCGCTTTTGAGCAGTTCTTC
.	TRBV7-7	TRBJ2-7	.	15	CASSPMPGPFYEQYF	TGTGCTAGCAGCCCCATGCCGGGCCCGTTCTACGAGCAGTACTTC
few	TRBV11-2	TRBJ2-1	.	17	CASSLVYGTTGLNEQFF	TGTGCCAGCAGCTTAGTGTATGGTACAACCGGGCTCAATGAGCAGTTCTTC
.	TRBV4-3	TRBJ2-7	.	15	CASSQGLWGSYEQYF	TGCGCCAGCAGCCAAGGACTATGGGGGAGCTACGAGCAGTACTTC
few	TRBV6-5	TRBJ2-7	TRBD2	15	CASSYSLASGYEQYF	TGTGCCAGCAGTTACTCATTGGCTAGCGGGTACGAGCAGTACTTC
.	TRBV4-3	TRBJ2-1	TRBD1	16	CASSQGLDRGYNEQFF	TGCGCCAGCAGCCAAGGGCTGGACAGGGGATACAATGAGCAGTTCTTC
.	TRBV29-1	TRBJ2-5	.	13	CSATTGFQETQYF	TGCAGCGCGACCACAGGATTCCAAGAGACCCAGTACTTC
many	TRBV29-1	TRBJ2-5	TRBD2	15	CSVGTSGGLQETQYF	TGCAGCGTTGGGACTAGCGGGGGGCTCCAAGAGACCCAGTACTTC
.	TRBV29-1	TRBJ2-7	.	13	CSVEGTVSYEQYF	TGCAGCGTTGAAGGGACAGTCTCCTACGAGCAGTACTTC
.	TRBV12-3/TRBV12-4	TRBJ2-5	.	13	CASRTDTRETQYF	TGTGCCAGCAGAACCGACACCAGGGAGACCCAGTACTTC
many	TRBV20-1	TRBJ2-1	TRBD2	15	CSASRPSGRISEQFF	TGCAGTGCTAGCCGTCCTAGCGGGAGGATCAGTGAGCAGTTCTTC
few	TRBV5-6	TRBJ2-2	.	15	CASSFWGTNTGELFF	TGTGCCAGCAGCTTTTGGGGTACGAACACCGGGGAGCTGTTTTTT
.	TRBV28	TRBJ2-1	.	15	CASSLVDRDYNEQFF	TGTGCCAGCAGTTTAGTGGACAGAGACTACAATGAGCAGTTCTTC
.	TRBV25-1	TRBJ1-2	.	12	CASNTGLYGYTF	TGTGCCAGCAACACAGGGCTCTATGGCTACACCTTC
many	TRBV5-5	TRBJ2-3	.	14	CASSMTSSSDTQYF	TGTGCCAGCAGTATGACTAGTTCCTCAGATACGCAGTATTTT
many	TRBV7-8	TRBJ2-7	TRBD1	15	CASSRPGQGTYEQYF	TGTGCCAGCAGCCGACCGGGACAGGGGACGTACGAGCAGTACTTC
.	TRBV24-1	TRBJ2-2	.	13	CATSDLFPGELFF	TGTGCCACCAGTGATTTGTTCCCCGGGGAGCTGTTTTTT
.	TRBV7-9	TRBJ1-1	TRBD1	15	CASSPTTGPNTEAFF	TGTGCCAGCAGCCCGACGACAGGGCCCAACACTGAAGCTTTCTTT
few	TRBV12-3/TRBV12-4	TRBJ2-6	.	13	CATGGSGANVLTF	TGTGCCACCGGCGGATCCGGGGCCAACGTCCTGACTTTC
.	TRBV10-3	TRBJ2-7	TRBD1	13	CAISRDRAFEQYF	TGTGCCATCAGCCGGGACAGGGCCTTCGAGCAGTACTTC
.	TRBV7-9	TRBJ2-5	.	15	CASSLALNVKETQYF	TGTGCCAGCAGCTTAGCACTAAACGTTAAGGAGACCCAGTACTTC
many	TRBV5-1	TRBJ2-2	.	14	CASSFRQHTGELFF	TGCGCCAGCAGCTTTCGACAGCACACCGGGGAGCTGTTTTTT
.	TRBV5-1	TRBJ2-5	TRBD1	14	CASSLATGMETQYF	TGCGCCAGCAGCTTGGCGACAGGGATGGAGACCCAGTACTTC
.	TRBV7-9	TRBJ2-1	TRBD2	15	CASRTLAGVSNEQFF	TGTGCCAGCAGGACCTTAGCGGGAGTGAGCAATGAGCAGTTCTTC
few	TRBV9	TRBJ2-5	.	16	CASSVHGRTEQETQYF	TGTGCCAGCAGCGTTCACGGACGGACAGAACAAGAGACCCAGTACTTC
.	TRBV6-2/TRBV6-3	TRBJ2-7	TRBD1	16	CASSYIPDRGRNEQYF	TGTGCCAGCAGTTACATCCCGGACAGGGGGCGCAACGAGCAGTACTTC
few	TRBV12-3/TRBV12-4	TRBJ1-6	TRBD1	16	CASSGPGQGFNSPLHF	TGTGCCAGCAGTGGGCCGGGACAGGGGTTTAATTCACCCCTCCACTTT
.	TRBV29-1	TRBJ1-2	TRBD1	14	CSVSKDGTVYGYTF	TGCAGCGTCTCAAAGGATGGGACAGTCTATGGCTACACCTTC
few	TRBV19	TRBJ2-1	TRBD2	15	CASSIFGLAGDEQFF	TGTGCCAGTAGTATCTTTGGGCTAGCGGGTGATGAGCAGTTCTTC
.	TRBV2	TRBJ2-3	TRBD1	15	CASRKTGGITDTQYF	TGTGCCAGCAGAAAGACAGGGGGCATAACAGATACGCAGTATTTT
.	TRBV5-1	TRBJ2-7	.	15	CASSPELPLSYEQYF	TGCGCCAGCAGCCCGGAGTTGCCGTTATCCTACGAGCAGTACTTC